Listed below are T cell receptor beta chains from one sample, sequenced in a study of blood T cells in healthy people across ages. TCRdb reprocessed the 5' RACE reads via MiXCR and lists one record per CDR3 protein. The table includes some 700,000 distinct CDR3 sequences, 20% to 25% detected once. Material for sequencing was blood. These receptors all come from a man aged 70 or older in good health. Both conserved end residues are part of each CDR3. The order of the fields is V gene, CDR3 length, D gene, J gene, clone size, CDR3 DNA, CDR3 protein. D genes are given only for firm matches. Some rows have no size entry. The others give once, few or many, or a class for an expanded clone.

>TRBV7-8|16|-|TRBJ2-1|-
TGTGCCAGCAGCCCCACTCATACTTACTCCTACAATGAGCAGTTCTTC
CASSPTHTYSYNEQFF
>TRBV24-1|13|-|TRBJ2-7|-
TGTGCCACCAGTGATTTGGAGGGGCTGGTCCAGTACTTC
CATSDLEGLVQYF
>TRBV18|15|TRBD1|TRBJ1-6|-
TGTGCCAGCTCCTATGCCGGACAGGTCGAGGCACCCCTCCACTTT
CASSYAGQVEAPLHF
>TRBV5-1|15|-|TRBJ1-2|-
TGCGCCAGCAGCCCCCAAACAACTACGGGGAGCGGCTACACCTTC
CASSPQTTTGSGYTF
>TRBV7-9|16|-|TRBJ1-1|-
TGTGCCAGCAGCTTAGATCAGGGGAGAATGAACACTGAAGCTTTCTTT
CASSLDQGRMNTEAFF
>TRBV7-2|16|-|TRBJ2-6|-
TGTGCCAGCAGCTCGCAATACAGCTCTGGGGCCAACGTCCTGACTTTC
CASSSQYSSGANVLTF
>TRBV4-1|19|-|TRBJ2-1|-
TGCGCCAGCAGCCAAGATCGTCTGTGGAGGACAAGCTCCTACAATGAGCAGTTCTTC
CASSQDRLWRTSSYNEQFF
>TRBV7-2|14|-|TRBJ2-1|-
TGTGCCAGCCTGCCTTCGAGCTCCTACAATGAGCAGTTCTTC
CASLPSSSYNEQFF
>TRBV12-3/TRBV12-4|16|-|TRBJ2-4|-
TGTGCCTCAACCTGGGGCAAAATACTAGCCAAAAACATTCAGTACTTC
CASTWGKILAKNIQYF
>TRBV12-3/TRBV12-4|14|TRBD2|TRBJ2-1|many
TGTGCCAGCAGACTTAGCGGGAGTGACAATGAGCAGTTCTTC
CASRLSGSDNEQFF
>TRBV18|14|TRBD2|TRBJ2-5|-
TGTGCCAGCTCAGGGCGGGGGTACGACGAGACCCAGTACTTC
CASSGRGYDETQYF
>TRBV7-9|12|-|TRBJ1-4|-
TGTGCCAGCAGGTCAACAGATGAAAAACTGTTTTTT
CASRSTDEKLFF
>TRBV20-1|13|-|TRBJ1-4|-
TGCAGTGCCCCGGCGTCAACTAATGAAAAACTGTTTTTT
CSAPASTNEKLFF
>TRBV7-7|16|-|TRBJ2-1|few
TGTGCCAGCAGCTTATCGGGAAGCAGCTCCTACAATGAGCAGTTCTTC
CASSLSGSSSYNEQFF
>TRBV3-1|14|-|TRBJ2-3|many
TGTGCCAGCAGCCCATTGCGGGGCACAGATACGCAGTATTTT
CASSPLRGTDTQYF
>TRBV3-1|15|-|TRBJ1-4|few
TGTGCCAGCACATTGGGGACTGAATGGGGGGAAAAACTGTTTTTT
CASTLGTEWGEKLFF
>TRBV7-9|15|-|TRBJ2-3|-
TGTGCCAGCAGCCTCCGGGACTCAGGCACAGATACGCAGTATTTT
CASSLRDSGTDTQYF
>TRBV12-3/TRBV12-4|16|TRBD2|TRBJ2-1|-
TGTGCCAGCAGTCCCCCGACTAGCATAGCCTACAATGAGCAGTTCTTC
CASSPPTSIAYNEQFF
>TRBV20-1|15|TRBD1|TRBJ2-6|few
TGCAGTGGTGGGACAGCAAACTCTGGGGCCAACGTCCTGACTTTC
CSGGTANSGANVLTF
>TRBV27|13|-|TRBJ2-1|few
TGTGCCAGCAGTTTAAAGGGTCCCCATGAGCAGTTCTTC
CASSLKGPHEQFF
>TRBV19|14|TRBD1|TRBJ1-4|-
TGTGCCAGTAGTACACAGGGGGCGGATGAAAAACTGTTTTTT
CASSTQGADEKLFF
>TRBV20-1|13|TRBD2|TRBJ2-1|many
TGCAGTGGGACTAGCGGGAACTCGGATGAGCAGTTCTTC
CSGTSGNSDEQFF
>TRBV7-2|17|-|TRBJ1-4|few
TGTGCCAGCAGCTTAGGGGACGGGACTCTAACTAATGAAAAACTGTTTTTT
CASSLGDGTLTNEKLFF
>TRBV10-3|16|-|TRBJ1-5|few
TGTGCCACCTCGGTTCCCGGCGGGGGTAGCAATCAGCCCCAGCATTTT
CATSVPGGGSNQPQHF
>TRBV7-2|13|TRBD1|TRBJ1-3|-
TGTGCCAGCAGCTTAGGGGACAGGGTAACCATATATTTT
CASSLGDRVTIYF
>TRBV6-5|12|-|TRBJ1-2|many
TGTGCCAGCAGTCCAACCTCTTATGGCTACACCTTC
CASSPTSYGYTF
>TRBV20-1|13|-|TRBJ2-2|-
TGCAGTGCTCCAAAAACCGGCACCGGGGAGCTGTTTTTT
CSAPKTGTGELFF
>TRBV12-3/TRBV12-4|13|-|TRBJ2-7|few
TGTGCCAGCAGTTTCGGCGGGGATTACGAGCAGTACTTC
CASSFGGDYEQYF
>TRBV5-8|16|-|TRBJ1-5|few
TGTGCCAGCAGCTTGGGACAGTCTTATAGCAATCAGCCCCAGCATTTT
CASSLGQSYSNQPQHF
>TRBV12-3/TRBV12-4|13|-|TRBJ1-5|-
TGTGCCAGCAGTTTTGGGGGATTGCAGCCCCAGCATTTT
CASSFGGLQPQHF
>TRBV20-1|11|-|TRBJ1-2|few
TGCAGTGCCTACAGTGACTATGGCTACACCTTC
CSAYSDYGYTF
>TRBV7-6|16|TRBD2|TRBJ2-3|few
TGTGCCAGCAGCTTAGCCACTAGCGGGGTCACAGATACGCAGTATTTT
CASSLATSGVTDTQYF
>TRBV5-1|17|-|TRBJ2-7|-
TGCGCCAGCAGCTTGGACGCCCTGGGGAGGAGCTCCTACGAGCAGTACTTC
CASSLDALGRSSYEQYF
>TRBV5-1|14|-|TRBJ2-2|-
TGCGCCAGCAATTCTCTTTGGTGGACCGGGGAGCTGTTTTTT
CASNSLWWTGELFF
>TRBV7-2|15|-|TRBJ2-7|few
TGTGCCAGCAGCTTAGCTGCCACAGAACGACGCGAGCAGTACTTC
CASSLAATERREQYF
>TRBV18|17|-|TRBJ2-2|many
TGTGCCAGCTCACCCAGAAGGGACGGGATTAACACCGGGGAGCTGTTTTTT
CASSPRRDGINTGELFF
>TRBV6-5|14|TRBD1|TRBJ1-2|-
TGTGCCAGCAGCAGGGACAGGCGCTACTATGGCTACACCTTC
CASSRDRRYYGYTF
>TRBV29-1|12|-|TRBJ2-1|-
TGCAGCGTTGAAGTAGGGGTGAATGAGCAGTTCTTC
CSVEVGVNEQFF
>TRBV7-9|15|TRBD2|TRBJ2-1|-
TGTGCCAGCAGCCTACCGACTAGCCTAGACCATGAGCAGTTCTTC
CASSLPTSLDHEQFF
>TRBV7-3|17|-|TRBJ2-1|-
TGTGCCAGCAGCTTAACCCGGACTATTTGGGGATACAATGAGCAGTTCTTC
CASSLTRTIWGYNEQFF
>TRBV28|13|TRBD2|TRBJ2-1|many
TGTGCCAGCAGTTTGGTGGCGGGGGGGCGTTATTTCTTC
CASSLVAGGRYFF
>TRBV6-1|14|-|TRBJ2-7|-
TGTGCCAGCACCCCTCGTAAGGGTAGGGACGAGCAGTACTTC
CASTPRKGRDEQYF
>TRBV29-1|13|-|TRBJ2-5|many
TGCAGCGTTGAAGATCGCGTAGGGGAGACCCAGTACTTC
CSVEDRVGETQYF
>TRBV20-1|13|-|TRBJ2-7|few
TGCAGTGCTAGAGGCCCGGTTACCTACGAGCAGTACTTC
CSARGPVTYEQYF
>TRBV3-1|16|TRBD1|TRBJ2-7|-
TGTGCCAGCAGCCAAGATCTGGGACAGGCGACCTACGAGCAGTACTTC
CASSQDLGQATYEQYF
>TRBV20-1|16|TRBD1|TRBJ1-1|-
TGCAGTGCTAGGAAGACAGGGGGCCTGATGAACACTGAAGCTTTCTTT
CSARKTGGLMNTEAFF
>TRBV18|15|-|TRBJ1-1|many
TGTGCCAGCTCACCACGAAGAGATACCCAAGGGGAAGCTTTCTTT
CASSPRRDTQGEAFF
>TRBV6-5|14|-|TRBJ2-1|-
TGTGCCAGCAGTTTTCGGACAAGCAGGGATGAGCAGTTCTTC
CASSFRTSRDEQFF
>TRBV6-2/TRBV6-3|16|TRBD2|TRBJ2-1|few
TGTGCCAGCAGATCCTTAAGCGGGAGGTCCTACAATGAGCAGTTCTTC
CASRSLSGRSYNEQFF
>TRBV14|14|-|TRBJ1-4|few
TGTGCCAGCAGCCAGGGGGGGGCGCCTGAAAAACTGTTTTTT
CASSQGGAPEKLFF
>TRBV4-2|14|-|TRBJ1-1|-
TGTGCCAGCAGCCAAGATCAAGGGATCGCTGAAGCTTTCTTT
CASSQDQGIAEAFF